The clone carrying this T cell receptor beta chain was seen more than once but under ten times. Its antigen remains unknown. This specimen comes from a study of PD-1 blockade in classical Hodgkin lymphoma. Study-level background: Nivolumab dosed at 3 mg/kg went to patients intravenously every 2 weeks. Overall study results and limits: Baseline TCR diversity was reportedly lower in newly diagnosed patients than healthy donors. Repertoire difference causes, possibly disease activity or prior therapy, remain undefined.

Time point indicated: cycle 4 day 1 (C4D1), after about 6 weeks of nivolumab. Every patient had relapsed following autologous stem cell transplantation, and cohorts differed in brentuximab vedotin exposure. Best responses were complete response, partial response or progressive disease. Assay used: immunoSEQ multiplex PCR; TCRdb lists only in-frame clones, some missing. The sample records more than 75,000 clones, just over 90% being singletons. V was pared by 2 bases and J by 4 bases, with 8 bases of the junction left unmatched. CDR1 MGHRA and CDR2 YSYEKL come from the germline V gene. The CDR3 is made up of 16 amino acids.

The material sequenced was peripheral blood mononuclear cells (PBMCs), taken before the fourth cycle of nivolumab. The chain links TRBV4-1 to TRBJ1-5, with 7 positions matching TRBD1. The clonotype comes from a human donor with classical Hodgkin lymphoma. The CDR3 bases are TGCGCCAGCAGCCAACAGTCATGGACAGGTAATCAGCCCCAGCATTTT. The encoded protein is CASSQQSWTGNQPQHF.